The clone carrying this T cell receptor (beta chain) was found a few times. Its target is unknown. The data were obtained in a study of response to subunit inactivated influenza vaccine. Study-wide results and limits: That few new T cells are recruited by each seasonal influenza vaccination was the authors' suggestion.

TCRdb reanalysed the RT-PCR reads using MiXCR and keeps one entry per CDR3 protein. The table includes about 700,000 distinct CDR3 sequences, approximately 15% detected once. The sequence was obtained from a man aged 50 to 60 who received an inactivated influenza vaccine. The input for sequencing was PBMCs from blood, taken 14 to 15 days before vaccination.

The CDR3 reads CARWEQVWAEETQYF. The CDR3, as DNA: TGTGCCAGATGGGAGCAGGTTTGGGCCGAAGAGACCCAGTACTTC. This chain connects TRBV21-1 to TRBJ2-5; TRBD1, the table's D call, was not compared with the DNA. TRBV21-1 is described as a pseudogene. This CDR3 has 15 residues.